This is a list of T cell receptor beta chains from one sample in a study of T cells of healthy individuals. From the 5' RACE reads, TCRdb called clonotypes with MiXCR, one entry per CDR3 protein. The profile shows roughly 87,000 distinct CDR3 sequences, approximately 16% of them singletons. These receptors all come from a human donor in good health. The CDR3 runs from the conserved cysteine through the conserved F or W. Each record gives: J gene, D gene, V gene, clone size, CDR3 protein, CDR3 DNA. D genes are given only for firm matches. Some rows have no size entry. The others give once, few or many, or a class for an expanded clone.

TRBJ1-1 TRBD1 TRBV5-1 many CASSKGQAMNTEAFF TGCGCCAGCAGCAAGGGACAGGCAATGAACACTGAAGCTTTCTTT
TRBJ2-3 TRBD2 TRBV3-1 many CASSQVPLVSGGDANTQYF TGTGCCAGCAGCCAAGTACCCCTGGTCAGCGGGGGGGACGCAAATACGCAGTATTTT
TRBJ2-3 NA TRBV20-1 once CSAREDLRSADTQYF TGCAGTGCTAGGGAAGACCTCCGGAGCGCAGATACGCAGTATTTT
TRBJ1-4 TRBD1 TRBV27 few CASSPRRGQGEKLFF TGTGCCAGCAGTCCTCGCAGGGGACAGGGGGAAAAACTGTTTTTT
TRBJ1-3 NA TRBV20-1 NA CSAAGEFSGNTIYF TGCAGTGCAGCCGGGGAGTTCTCTGGAAACACCATATATTTT
TRBJ1-5 NA TRBV28 NA CASSFGRGHNQPQHF TGTGCCAGCAGTTTTGGCAGGGGACACAATCAGCCCCAGCATTTT
TRBJ1-1 NA TRBV7-6 few CASSLDFNTEAFF TGTGCCAGCAGCTTAGACTTTAACACTGAAGCTTTCTTT
TRBJ1-2 NA TRBV20-1 many CSASQPYGYTF TGCAGTGCTAGTCAACCCTATGGCTACACCTTC
TRBJ2-1 TRBD2 TRBV28 many CASRFGERGYSYNEQFF TGTGCCAGTAGATTTGGGGAGCGGGGGTATTCCTACAATGAGCAGTTCTTC
TRBJ2-1 NA TRBV12-3/TRBV12-4 few CASSLRRDEQFF TGTGCCAGCAGTTTAAGGCGCGATGAGCAGTTCTTC
TRBJ2-7 NA TRBV24-1 many CATSASSVSYEQYF TGTGCCACCAGTGCCAGCTCCGTCTCCTACGAGCAGTACTTC
TRBJ1-1 NA TRBV7-8 NA CASSSNTEAFF TGTGCCAGCTCGTCGAACACTGAAGCTTTCTTT
TRBJ1-1 NA TRBV6-6 many CASSFLFGEAFF TGTGCCAGCAGTTTTTTATTCGGTGAAGCTTTCTTT
TRBJ1-1 TRBD1 TRBV6-5 many CASLGTAYLNTEAFF TGTGCCAGCCTTGGGACAGCATATTTGAACACTGAAGCTTTCTTT
TRBJ2-1 TRBD2 TRBV2 many CASSEGGLGDEQFF TGTGCCAGCAGTGAAGGGGGACTAGGGGATGAGCAGTTCTTC
TRBJ2-1 TRBD2 TRBV29-1 many CSVGGSLAGEGFGYNEQFF TGCAGCGTTGGGGGGAGCCTAGCGGGAGAGGGTTTCGGGTACAATGAGCAGTTCTTC
TRBJ2-2 NA TRBV19 NA CASITSVTGELFF TGTGCCAGTATTACAAGCGTCACCGGGGAGCTGTTTTTT
TRBJ2-1 NA TRBV7-9 NA CASSLEVGSYNEQFF TGTGCCAGCAGCTTAGAGGTGGGGTCGTACAATGAGCAGTTCTTC
TRBJ2-3 NA TRBV29-1 few CSANDGSDTQYF TGCAGCGCAAACGACGGCTCAGATACGCAGTATTTT
TRBJ1-1 NA TRBV27 NA CASRRTVNTEAFF TGTGCCAGCAGACGGACGGTGAACACTGAAGCTTTCTTT